A selection of T cell receptor beta chains follows, all from one sample in a study of blood T cell dynamics during melanoma immunotherapy. Measured with immunoSEQ multiplex PCR; TCRdb has only the in-frame clones, and not every one. This repertoire shows some 14,000 clones, 75% to 90% found once; its top ten account for approximately 5.3%. The specimen was blood, collected from a patient treated with checkpoint blockade. These receptors were collected from a human donor with melanoma. Each CDR3 is given with its conserved first and last residue. Each record gives: clone size, J gene, D gene, V gene, CDR3 protein, CDR3 DNA. D genes are given only for firm matches. Expanded clones get a size class; other rows say once, few or many, or leave the size out.

clone size: .; J gene: TRBJ2-3; D gene: TRBD2; V gene: TRBV30; CDR3 protein: CAWSARGWTDTQYF; CDR3 DNA: TGTGCCTGGAGTGCGCGGGGGTGGACAGATACGCAGTATTTT
clone size: .; J gene: TRBJ2-2; D gene: TRBD2; V gene: TRBV25-1; CDR3 protein: CASSEVAGGPGELFF; CDR3 DNA: TGTGCCAGCAGTGAAGTAGCGGGAGGGCCGGGGGAGCTGTTTTTT
clone size: .; J gene: TRBJ2-1; D gene: TRBD2; V gene: TRBV19; CDR3 protein: CASSGGVSGAYNEQFF; CDR3 DNA: TGTGCCAGTAGTGGAGGAGTAAGCGGGGCTTACAATGAGCAGTTCTTC
clone size: .; J gene: TRBJ1-4; D gene: .; V gene: TRBV20-1; CDR3 protein: CSAEREKLFF; CDR3 DNA: TGCAGTGCTGAACGAGAAAAACTGTTTTTT
clone size: .; J gene: TRBJ2-7; D gene: TRBD2; V gene: TRBV29-1; CDR3 protein: CSVTPSGSYEQYF; CDR3 DNA: TGCAGCGTTACCCCTAGCGGGAGCTACGAGCAGTACTTC
clone size: .; J gene: TRBJ1-1; D gene: .; V gene: TRBV7-2; CDR3 protein: CASSLDGNMNTEAFF; CDR3 DNA: TGTGCCAGCAGCTTAGATGGGAATATGAACACTGAAGCTTTCTTT
clone size: .; J gene: TRBJ2-5; D gene: TRBD2; V gene: TRBV7-8; CDR3 protein: CASSLSGQETQYF; CDR3 DNA: TGTGCCAGCAGCCTTAGCGGGCAAGAGACCCAGTACTTC
clone size: .; J gene: TRBJ2-7; D gene: TRBD2; V gene: TRBV18; CDR3 protein: CASSPLPSGSPYEQYF; CDR3 DNA: TGTGCCAGCTCACCCCTCCCTAGCGGGAGTCCCTACGAGCAGTACTTC
clone size: few; J gene: TRBJ1-5; D gene: .; V gene: TRBV19; CDR3 protein: CASSYSLEVNQPQHF; CDR3 DNA: TGTGCCAGTAGTTATTCCTTGGAGGTCAATCAGCCCCAGCATTTT
clone size: .; J gene: TRBJ1-5; D gene: TRBD1; V gene: TRBV7-1; CDR3 protein: CASSRTGGAFQPQHF; CDR3 DNA: TGTGCCAGCAGTCGGACAGGGGGCGCCTTTCAGCCCCAGCATTTT
clone size: .; J gene: TRBJ2-4; D gene: .; V gene: TRBV12-2; CDR3 protein: CASRLARGRGLAKNIQYF; CDR3 DNA: TGTGCAAGTCGCTTAGCCCGTGGACGGGGGCTAGCCAAAAACATTCAGTACTTC
clone size: .; J gene: TRBJ2-5; D gene: TRBD2; V gene: TRBV6-4; CDR3 protein: CASSERLAEETQYF; CDR3 DNA: TGTGCCAGCAGTGAAAGACTAGCGGAAGAGACCCAGTACTTC
clone size: .; J gene: TRBJ2-3; D gene: TRBD2; V gene: TRBV19; CDR3 protein: CASRPGLARGTDTQYF; CDR3 DNA: TGTGCCAGTAGACCGGGACTAGCGAGGGGAACAGATACGCAGTATTTT
clone size: .; J gene: TRBJ2-3; D gene: TRBD2; V gene: TRBV10-1; CDR3 protein: CASSDLLAGGPKSSTDTQYF; CDR3 DNA: TGCGCCAGCAGTGATCTACTAGCGGGAGGGCCGAAATCTAGCACAGATACGCAGTATTTT
clone size: .; J gene: TRBJ2-5; D gene: .; V gene: TRBV21-1; CDR3 protein: CASSRRLAGGGETQYF; CDR3 DNA: TGTGCCAGCAGCAGGCGACTAGCGGGAGGGGGTGAGACCCAGTACTTC
clone size: .; J gene: TRBJ2-5; D gene: TRBD2; V gene: TRBV7-6; CDR3 protein: CASSLEIAGGQETQYF; CDR3 DNA: TGTGCCAGCAGCTTAGAGATAGCGGGAGGGCAAGAGACCCAGTACTTC